Below, one T cell receptor beta chain is given with its context. The antigen is undetermined. The data derive from a study of monozygotic twins with inflammatory bowel disease. Total RNA from whole blood was isolated with no T cell sorting. CDR1 is ENHRY, CDR2 SYGVKD, per germline. The CDR3 contains 13 residues. Whole-study findings and limits: Clonotype sharing was lower in IBD patients than healthy twins, most markedly with disease activity.

The template switching step added UMIs that contained a 6-nucleotide sample barcode. Reanalyzing the 5' RACE reads, TCRdb keeps one entry per CDR3 protein, without DNA. In total, the table holds about 210,000 distinct CDR3 sequences. Sequenced input: blood. The receptor's source is a human donor with ulcerative colitis or Crohn's disease, or a healthy co-twin of an affected twin (not recorded which). J is TRBJ2-3 and V is TRBV10-3. The chain's CDR3 is CATSGSGTDTQYF.